These 32 T cell receptor beta chains originate from one sample sequenced in a study of blood T cell repertoires in COVID-19. Produced via immunoSEQ multiplex PCR; TCRdb's table is partial and in-frame only. The profile shows hundreds of thousands of clones, 65% to 85% of them singletons. Sequenced input: peripheral blood. Receptor source: a woman between 50 and 59 years old with acute or convalescent COVID-19.

The gene calls are TRBV27 and TRBJ1-2; 8 nucleotides align to TRBD1. This CDR3 has 19 amino acids. Germline V gene lookup returns CDR1 MNHEY and CDR2 SMNVEV (reference sequence). V trimming: 5 bases; J trimming: 0 bases; junction bases outside the gene matches: 17. The chain's CDR3 is CASSTRTGNRGDTNYGYTF. For the CDR3, the DNA is TGTGCCAGCAGTACCAGAACCGGGAACAGGGGGGATACTAACTATGGCTACACCTTC.

The chain joins TRBV7-3 to TRBJ2-1; D unresolved. The ends were cut back, 1 base at V and 8 bases at J, with 9 bases in the middle. This CDR3 has 13 amino acids. The V gene's germline CDR1 is SGHTA and CDR2 FQGTGA. The CDR3 nucleotides read TGTGCCAGCAGCTTAATTGCCCAGGATGAGCAGTTCTTC. Its protein is CASSLIAQDEQFF.

This clone was detected a few times. The chain links TRBV7-2 to TRBJ2-7; 7 nucleotides align to TRBD2. Trimming cost V 1 base and J 5 bases; bases outside gene matches: 8. Germline lookup yields CDR1 SGHTA and CDR2 FQGNSA. The CDR3 is 15 residues long. The CDR3 DNA follows: TGTGCCAGCAGCTTAGGCGGGAGCCTCCTGAACGAGCAGTACTTC. Its translation is CASSLGGSLLNEQYF. Drawing the rest from reference TRBV7-2 and TRBJ2-7, the complete variable domain is GAGVSQSPSNKVTEKGKDVELRCDPISGHTALYWYRQSLGQGLEFLIYFQGNSAPDKSGLPSDRFSAERTGGSVSTLTIQRTQQEDSAVYLCASSLGGSLLNEQYFGPGTRLTVT.

The chain has TRBV7-2 and TRBJ2-1; TRBD1 aligns across 7 bases. Germline V CDR1 and CDR2: SGHTA, FQGNSA. The CDR3 sequence is 12 residues long. V lost 5 bases to trimming and J lost 12 bases; unmatched junction nucleotides: 7. CDR3 DNA sequence: TGTGCCAGCAGCCCTCCGGGACAGTTGCAGTTCTTC. Translated, it gives CASSPPGQLQFF.

The chain employs TRBV12-3 or TRBV12-4 and TRBJ1-4, with D unresolved. V was clipped by 5 bases and J by 7 bases, with 11 bases between them. The CDR3 loop spans 13 amino acids. The CDR3, as DNA: TGTGCCAGCAGTATCACACGCGGTGAAAAACTGTTTTTT. This sequence encodes CASSITRGEKLFF.

The chain couples TRBV9 to TRBJ2-1; D is unresolved. Germline V lookup: CDR1 SGDLS, CDR2 YYNGEE. The CDR3 sequence is 18 residues long. Trimming took 4 bases from V and 0 from J, leaving 20 bases between them. CDR3 loop: CASSISSVTSGSYNEQFF. CDR3 DNA: TGTGCCAGCAGCATATCCTCGGTGACCTCAGGCTCCTACAATGAGCAGTTCTTC.

The chain combines TRBV7-2 with TRBJ2-1, with 7 bases aligning to TRBD1. The CDR3 covers 14 residues. Looked up from germline, CDR1 is SGHTA and CDR2 is FQGNSA. Trimming took 7 bases from V and 6 from J; bases not matched to a gene: 9. CDR3 region: CASTLPGQLNEQFF. The CDR3 DNA reads as TGTGCCAGCACCCTTCCGGGACAGCTCAATGAGCAGTTCTTC.

The chain is built from TRBV24-1 and TRBJ2-3; 7 nucleotides line up with TRBD2. This CDR3 is built from 18 residues. Germline trimming cut 3 bases from V and 4 bases from J; bases unmatched to any gene: 15. CDR1 KGHDR and CDR2 SFDVKD come from the germline V gene. CDR3: CATSDPFGGSSEADTQYF. Here the CDR3 DNA reads TGTGCCACCAGTGATCCCTTCGGCGGGAGTAGTGAGGCAGATACGCAGTATTTT.

The chain employs TRBV9 and TRBJ1-2, with D unclear. Trimming took off 0 bases at V and 2 bases at J, with 11 bases between the two ends. The germline V gene encodes CDR1 SGDLS and CDR2 YYNGEE. This CDR3 is 15 amino acids long. The CDR3, as DNA: TGTGCCAGCAGCGTAGTGATTCACGGGAACTATGGCTACACCTTC. This codes for CASSVVIHGNYGYTF.

This clone showed up just once. The chain employs TRBV15 and TRBJ1-4; D may be TRBD1 (6 bases). CDR1 and CDR2 from the germline V gene are LNHNV and YYDKDF (reference sequence). V lost 4 bases to trimming and J lost 7 bases, with 13 bases between them. The CDR3 spans 14 residues. CDR3 sequence: CATSIQGGTEKLFF. CDR3 DNA: TGTGCCACCAGCATACAGGGAGGGACTGAAAAACTGTTTTTT.

This rearrangement joins TRBV11-2 to TRBJ1-2; the D is unclear. Germline V gene data show CDR1 as SGHAT and CDR2 as FQNNGV. The CDR3 loop spans 13 amino acids. V gave up 6 bases and J gave up 6 bases, with 14 bases separating them. The CDR3 spells CASRGLGEDGYTF. For the CDR3, the DNA is TGTGCCAGCAGGGGCCTTGGGGAGGATGGCTACACCTTC.

The sample holds many counts of this clone. The chain's CDR3 is CSAKEGTGGDEQYF. CDR3 nucleotides: TGCAGCGCTAAAGAAGGGACAGGGGGAGACGAGCAGTACTTC. The genes are TRBV29-1 and TRBJ2-7; 11 bases align to TRBD1. The germline gives CDR1 SQVTM, CDR2 ANQGSEA. This CDR3 contains 14 residues. V was clipped by 7 bases and J by 5 bases; unmatched bases: 10.

This chain connects TRBV1 to TRBJ2-1; TRBD2 is the table's D call and was not checked against the DNA. TRBV1 is shown as a pseudogene. This CDR3 has 15 amino acids. The CDR3 reads CTSSQEAGSRNEQFF. CDR3 sequence (DNA): TGCACCAGCAGCCAAGAAGCCGGTTCTAGGAATGAGCAGTTCTTC.

V and J are TRBV28 and TRBJ2-7; 9 bases line up with TRBD1. Losses at the gene ends were 7 bases for V and 0 bases for J; bases not matched to a gene: 7. Germline CDR1 is MDHEN and CDR2 is SYDVKM. CDR3 size: 15 residues. The CDR3 nucleotides read TGTGCCAGCATGTTAGGGACAGGGCCCTCCTACGAGCAGTACTTC. This gives the protein CASMLGTGPSYEQYF.

The chain couples TRBV9 to TRBJ2-1; possibly TRBD2 for D (6 bases). The germline V gene encodes CDR1 SGDLS and CDR2 YYNGEE. This CDR3 is 12 amino acids long. V lost 5 bases to trimming and J lost 10 bases, with 13 bases between them. The CDR3 is CASRGSSEEQFF. In nucleotides, the CDR3 is TGTGCCAGCAGGGGATCTAGCGAGGAGCAGTTCTTC.

The chain has TRBV11-2 and TRBJ2-1; possibly TRBD2 for D (6 bases). Trimming took off 3 bases at V and 9 bases at J, with 24 bases between the two ends. The germline V gene encodes CDR1 SGHAT and CDR2 FQNNGV. The CDR3 is made up of 17 amino acids. The CDR3 nucleotides read TGTGCCAGCAGCTTCCATCCCGGGGACTCCAAATCGGGTGAGCAGTTCTTC. Amino acids: CASSFHPGDSKSGEQFF. The full variable domain, its missing parts supplied by reference TRBV11-2 and TRBJ2-1, is EAGVAQSPRYKIIEKRQSVAFWCNPISGHATLYWYQQILGQGPKLLIQFQNNGVVDDSQLPKDRFSAERLKGVDSTLKIQPAKLEDSAVYLCASSFHPGDSKSGEQFFGPGTRLTVL.

The gene calls are TRBV28 and TRBJ1-1, with D maybe TRBD1 (5 bases). V lost 7 bases and J 0 bases, leaving 9 bases between the germline ends. The CDR3 is 13 residues long. Germline V lookup: CDR1 MDHEN, CDR2 SYDVKM. As DNA, the CDR3 is TGTGCCAGCACTTGGGGGGTGAACACTGAAGCTTTCTTT. This codes for CASTWGVNTEAFF.

V usage is TRBV4-2 and J usage is TRBJ2-5; tentatively, D is TRBD1 (6 bases). The CDR3 is 17 residues long. The germline gives CDR1 LGHNA, CDR2 YNFKEQ. Trimming pared 1 base from V and 0 bases from J, leaving 15 bases between. CDR3 coding DNA: TGTGCCAGCAGCCAAGGGGGAAAGGGGGTAAACCAAGAGACCCAGTACTTC. It translates to CASSQGGKGVNQETQYF.

Only one count was recorded for this clone. The junction and the germline gene differ at one end; a read error may be behind it. The V and J genes are TRBV11-2 and TRBJ2-4; 8 positions match TRBD2. Germline CDR1 reads SGHAT; CDR2 reads FQNNGV. CDR3 length equals 14 residues. The CDR3 spells CASSSTTGGTHEGF. The DNA for the CDR3 is TGTGCCAGCAGCTCAACAACGGGGGGGACCCATGAGGGCTTC.

This clone turned up a few times. This chain uses TRBV27 with TRBJ2-3; 7 nucleotides agree with TRBD1. In germline, CDR1 is MNHEY, CDR2 SMNVEV (reference sequence). With V trimmed by 5 bases and J by 6 bases, 8 bases remained unmatched. The CDR3 loop spans 14 amino acids. The CDR3 region is CASSTGTARDTQYF. In DNA form, the CDR3 reads TGTGCCAGCAGTACCGGGACAGCGCGGGATACGCAGTATTTT.

The chain carries TRBV24-1 and TRBJ2-3; 14 positions agree with TRBD2. The CDR3 is made up of 18 amino acids. Germline V gives CDR1 KGHDR, CDR2 SFDVKD. V dropped 3 bases and J dropped 4; count of bases not matched to a gene: 8. The CDR3: CATSDPPGLAGVADTQYF. The CDR3 nucleotides are TGTGCCACCAGTGATCCTCCGGGACTAGCGGGAGTGGCAGATACGCAGTATTTT.

V is TRBV13 and J is TRBJ2-2; 12 bases match TRBD2. The CDR3 has 17 residues. Per germline, CDR1 PRHDT and CDR2 FYEKMQ (reference sequence). V lost 4 bases and J lost 2; bases outside the gene matches: 5. CDR3 in DNA: TGTGCCAGCAGCTCATGGACTAGCGGGGACAACACCGGGGAGCTGTTTTTT. It yields the protein CASSSWTSGDNTGELFF.

The chain recombines TRBV10-2 with TRBJ1-5; 9 bases are shared with TRBD1. J gave up 4 bases and V 10 bases, and 14 bases lay outside the gene matches. CDR1 and CDR2 from the germline V gene are WSHSY and SAAADI. The CDR3 runs 16 residues. The CDR3 region has the DNA TGCGCCACCTCAGAAAATCTAGGACAGGGGAATCAGCCCCAGCATTTT. It translates to CATSENLGQGNQPQHF.

The chain recombines TRBV2 with TRBJ2-3; a weak D match, TRBD2 (7 bases). V lost 8 bases to trimming and J lost 0 bases, with 15 bases between them. The CDR3 covers 15 residues. Germline-derived CDR1 and CDR2 are SNHLY and FYNNEI. The CDR3 here is CASSPSGQSTDTQYF. The CDR3 bases are TGTGCCAGCTCTCCTAGCGGACAGAGCACAGATACGCAGTATTTT.

This chain connects TRBV10-3 to TRBJ2-3; a weak D match, TRBD2 (6 bases). This CDR3 comprises 15 residues. With 4 bases removed from V and 5 bases from J, the gap between germline ends came to 16 bases. CDR1 and CDR2 from the germline V gene are ENHRY and SYGVKD. CDR3 DNA: TGTGCCATCAGTGTCCAATCGGGGCGGGGAGATACGCAGTATTTT. As protein: CAISVQSGRGDTQYF.

The gene calls are TRBV12-3 or TRBV12-4 and TRBJ1-1, with D tentatively TRBD1 (5 bases). V lost 4 bases and J lost 2, with 8 bases in between. The CDR3 runs 13 residues. CDR3 DNA sequence: TGTGCCAGCAGTTGGGGGGTTAACACTGAAGCTTTCTTT. Protein: CASSWGVNTEAFF.

J is TRBJ2-2 and V is TRBV6-1; D is possibly TRBD2 (5 bases). Germline CDR1 is MNHNS and CDR2 is SASEGT. The V and J ends lost 2 bases and 2 bases respectively, with 15 bases between them. This CDR3 spans 17 amino acids. The CDR3, as DNA: TGTGCCAGCAGTGAATTGGTTTTGAGGGTAAACACCGGGGAGCTGTTTTTT. Translated: CASSELVLRVNTGELFF.

The chain joins TRBV7-2 to TRBJ2-2; TRBD2 agrees at 13 bases. The CDR3 totals 16 residues. CDR1 is SGHTA and CDR2 is FQGNSA in the germline V gene. J was trimmed by 7 bases and V by 4 bases; bases with no gene match: 6. The CDR3 nucleotides read TGTGCCAGCAGCTCTGGACTAGCGGGAGTGATCGGGGAGCTGTTTTTT. As protein: CASSSGLAGVIGELFF.

CDR3 in DNA: TGTGCCAGCAGTTTGACTAGCGGGAGGACGGCAGAGCAGTACTTC. Its protein is CASSLTSGRTAEQYF. The chain recombines TRBV28 with TRBJ2-7; 13 bases align to TRBD2. The ends lost 3 bases at V and 7 bases at J; junction bases unmatched: 6. The CDR3 is made up of 15 amino acids. Per germline, CDR1 MDHEN and CDR2 SYDVKM.

The rearrangement joins TRBV4-1 to TRBJ2-7, with 13 bases identical to TRBD2. The CDR3 contains 16 residues. The germline CDR1 and CDR2 sequences are MGHRA and YSYEKL. V shed 4 bases and J 9 bases; nucleotides not matched to a gene: 12. The CDR3 protein is CASSPGGTSGKRRQYF. The CDR3 nucleotides are TGCGCCAGCAGCCCAGGAGGGACTAGCGGGAAGCGAAGGCAGTACTTC.

This clone has only one observation. The chain is built from TRBV20-1 and TRBJ2-5, with D hard to call. The length of the CDR3 is 14 residues. V dropped 3 bases and J dropped 1 base, with 12 bases sitting between them. Per the germline V gene, CDR1 is DFQATT and CDR2 is SNEGSKA (reference sequence). The CDR3 nucleotides are TGCAGTGCTAGTCTGATTCGGGTCCAAGAGACCCAGTACTTC. Protein sequence: CSASLIRVQETQYF.

The chain carries TRBV20-1 and TRBJ2-1, with D uncertain. V lost 5 bases and J 5 bases, leaving 4 bases between the germline ends. The CDR3 sequence is 10 residues long. CDR1 is DFQATT and CDR2 is SNEGSKA in the germline V gene (reference sequence). This chain's CDR3 is CSASDNEQFF. CDR3 coding DNA: TGCAGTGCTTCGGACAATGAGCAGTTCTTC.